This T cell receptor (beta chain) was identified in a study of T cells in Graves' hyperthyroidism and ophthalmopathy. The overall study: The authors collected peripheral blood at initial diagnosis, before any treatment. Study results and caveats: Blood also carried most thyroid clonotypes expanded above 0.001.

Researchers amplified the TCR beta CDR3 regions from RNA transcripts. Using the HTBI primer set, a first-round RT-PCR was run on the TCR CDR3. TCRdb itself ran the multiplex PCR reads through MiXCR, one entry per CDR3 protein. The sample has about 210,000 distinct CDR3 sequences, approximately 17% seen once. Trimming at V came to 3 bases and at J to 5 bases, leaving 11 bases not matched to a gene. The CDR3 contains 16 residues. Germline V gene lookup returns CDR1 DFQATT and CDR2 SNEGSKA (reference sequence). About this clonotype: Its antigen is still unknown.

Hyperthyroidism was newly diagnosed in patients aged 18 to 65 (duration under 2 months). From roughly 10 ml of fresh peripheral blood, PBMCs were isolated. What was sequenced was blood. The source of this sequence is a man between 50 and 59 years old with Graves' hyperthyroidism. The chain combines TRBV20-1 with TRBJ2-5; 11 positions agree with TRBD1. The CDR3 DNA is TGCAGTGCTAGGTCGGGACAGGGGGGCCGAGGGGAGACCCAGTACTTC. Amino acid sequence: CSARSGQGGRGETQYF.